The source of this T cell receptor (beta chain) is a study of T cell responses to AZD1222 COVID-19 vaccine. Data came from immunoSEQ multiplex PCR; TCRdb stores just in-frame clones and leaves some out. The sample contains 150,000 to 160,000 clones, approximately 91% of which appear only once. This CDR3 comprises 16 residues. Study-level points and caveats: Donor demographics were predominantly white British with a female majority; clonal diversity may be underestimated. Elevations in Spike-specific TCR breadth and depth followed administration of two AZD1222 doses.

Turning to this clone: Its antigen is unknown.

The clonotype comes from an adult who had recovered from COVID-19. This specimen was peripheral blood, taken after recovery from COVID-19. The chain carries TRBV21-1 and TRBJ1-6. TRBV21-1 constitutes a pseudogene. The CDR3 region is CASSKWTRGVDSPLHF. The CDR3 DNA sequence: TGTGCCAGCAGCAAATGGACCAGAGGGGTGGATTCACCCCTCCACTTT.